This T cell receptor beta chain was captured by sequencing in a study of identifying expanded T cells in peripheral blood. Study-level points and caveats: Variance in clone template counts between approximately two-week samples significantly increased with total template count across all healthy donors. Technical replicates showed roughly 1.2 changed clones; around two weeks around 15; four weeks 19.

Sequencing used immunoSEQ multiplex PCR; TCRdb keeps in-frame clones, though not all of them. In the table there are around 60,000 clones, over 80% of which are singletons. Healthy donors had no documented immune events, such as infections, while sampled. J lost 8 bases, V lost 0 bases, and 5 bases had no gene match. The germline V gene has CDR1 SGDLS and CDR2 YYNGEE. The CDR3 consists of 14 residues. By proportion, this clone is medium-sized. Its matching antigen is unknown. The specimen sequenced was blood. The receptor's source is a person aged 18 to 70 in good health. The chain recombines TRBV9 with TRBJ1-2; 9 bases agree with TRBD1. Here the CDR3 reads CASSVAQGAEGYTF. CDR3 bases: TGTGCCAGCAGCGTAGCACAGGGGGCAGAAGGCTACACCTTC.